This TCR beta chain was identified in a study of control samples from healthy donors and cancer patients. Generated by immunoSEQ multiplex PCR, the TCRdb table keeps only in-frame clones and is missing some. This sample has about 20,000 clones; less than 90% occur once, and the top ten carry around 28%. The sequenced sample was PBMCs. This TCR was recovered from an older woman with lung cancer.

The CDR3 here is CSVQRTANTGELFF. In nucleotides, the CDR3 is TGCAGCGTCCAGCGGACAGCCAACACCGGGGAGCTGTTTTTT. The genes are TRBV29-1 and TRBJ2-2; TRBD1 might be the D (6 bases). Germline loops: CDR1 SQVTM, CDR2 ANQGSEA. Trimming left V 6 bases short and J 2 bases short, with 13 bases between. This CDR3 contains 14 residues.